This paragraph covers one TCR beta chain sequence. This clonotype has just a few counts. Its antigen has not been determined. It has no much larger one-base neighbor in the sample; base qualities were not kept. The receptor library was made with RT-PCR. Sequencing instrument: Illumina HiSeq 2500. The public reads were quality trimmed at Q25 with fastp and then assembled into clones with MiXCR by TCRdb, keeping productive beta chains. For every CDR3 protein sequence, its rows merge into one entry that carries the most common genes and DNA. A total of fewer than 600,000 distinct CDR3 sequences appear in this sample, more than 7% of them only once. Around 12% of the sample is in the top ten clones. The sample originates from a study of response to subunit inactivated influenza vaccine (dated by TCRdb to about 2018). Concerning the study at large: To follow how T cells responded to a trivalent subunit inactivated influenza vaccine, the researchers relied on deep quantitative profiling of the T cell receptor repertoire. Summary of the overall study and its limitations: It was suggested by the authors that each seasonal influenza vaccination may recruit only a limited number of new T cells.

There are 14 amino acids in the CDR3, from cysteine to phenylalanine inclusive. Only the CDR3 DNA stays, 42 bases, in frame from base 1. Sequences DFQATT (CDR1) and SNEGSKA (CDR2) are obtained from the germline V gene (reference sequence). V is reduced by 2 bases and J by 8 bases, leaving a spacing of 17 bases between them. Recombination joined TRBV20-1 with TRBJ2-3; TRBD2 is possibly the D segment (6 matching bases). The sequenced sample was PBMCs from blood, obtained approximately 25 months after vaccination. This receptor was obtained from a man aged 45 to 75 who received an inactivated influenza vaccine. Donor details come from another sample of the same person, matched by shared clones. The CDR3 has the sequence CSARPGREVATQYF. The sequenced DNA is TGCAGTGCTAGACCCGGCAGGGAGGTCGCTACGCAGTATTTT.